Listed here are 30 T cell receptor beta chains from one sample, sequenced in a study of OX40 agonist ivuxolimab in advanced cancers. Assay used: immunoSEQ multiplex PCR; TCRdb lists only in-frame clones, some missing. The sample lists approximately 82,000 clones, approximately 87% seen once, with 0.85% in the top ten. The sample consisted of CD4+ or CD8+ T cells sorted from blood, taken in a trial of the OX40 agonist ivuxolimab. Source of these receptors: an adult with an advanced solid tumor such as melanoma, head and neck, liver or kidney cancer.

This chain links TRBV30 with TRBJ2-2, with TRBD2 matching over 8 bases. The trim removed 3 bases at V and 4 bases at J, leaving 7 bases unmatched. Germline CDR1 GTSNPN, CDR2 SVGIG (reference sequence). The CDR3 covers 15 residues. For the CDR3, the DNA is TGTGCCTGGAGGGGGCGGGGGGCTTCCACCGGGGAGCTGTTTTTT. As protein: CAWRGRGASTGELFF. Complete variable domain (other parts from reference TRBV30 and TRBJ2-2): SQTIHQWPATLVQPVGSPLSLECTVEGTSNPNLYWYRQAAGRGLQLLFYSVGIGQISSEVPQNLSASRPQDRQFILSSKKLLLSDSGFYLCAWRGRGASTGELFFGEGSRLTVL.

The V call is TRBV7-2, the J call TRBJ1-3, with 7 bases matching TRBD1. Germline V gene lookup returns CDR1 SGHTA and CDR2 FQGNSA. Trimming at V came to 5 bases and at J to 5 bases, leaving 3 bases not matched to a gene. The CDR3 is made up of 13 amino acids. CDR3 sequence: CASSQDRRNTIYF. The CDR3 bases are TGTGCCAGCAGCCAGGACAGGCGAAACACCATATATTTT.

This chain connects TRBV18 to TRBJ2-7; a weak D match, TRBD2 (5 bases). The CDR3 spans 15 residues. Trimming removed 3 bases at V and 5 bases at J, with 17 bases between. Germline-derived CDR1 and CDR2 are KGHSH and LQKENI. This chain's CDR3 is CASSPNRSFGDEQYF. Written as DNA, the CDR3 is TGTGCCAGCTCACCGAATCGGAGCTTCGGGGACGAGCAGTACTTC.

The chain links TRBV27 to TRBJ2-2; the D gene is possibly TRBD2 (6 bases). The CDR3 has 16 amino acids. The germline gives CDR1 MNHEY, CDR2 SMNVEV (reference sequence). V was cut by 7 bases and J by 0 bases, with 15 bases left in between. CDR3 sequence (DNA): TGTGCCAGCACCTTACTGGGGGGTGCGAACACCGGGGAGCTGTTTTTT. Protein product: CASTLLGGANTGELFF.

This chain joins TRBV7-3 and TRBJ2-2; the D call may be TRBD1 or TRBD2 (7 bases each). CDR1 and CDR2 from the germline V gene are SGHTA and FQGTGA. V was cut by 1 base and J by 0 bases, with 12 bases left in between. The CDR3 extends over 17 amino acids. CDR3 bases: TGTGCCAGCAGCTTAAGGGGAGGGACAGCGAACACCGGGGAGCTGTTTTTT. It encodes CASSLRGGTANTGELFF.

The CDR3 sequence is CASSVGGGANTEAFF. The CDR3 nucleotides read TGTGCCAGCAGCGTAGGGGGAGGGGCGAACACTGAAGCTTTCTTT. The chain links TRBV9 to TRBJ1-1, with D perhaps matching TRBD1 (5 bases). Trimming left V 0 bases short and J 1 base short, with 10 bases between. CDR3 length: 15 amino acids. Germline V CDR1 and CDR2: SGDLS, YYNGEE.

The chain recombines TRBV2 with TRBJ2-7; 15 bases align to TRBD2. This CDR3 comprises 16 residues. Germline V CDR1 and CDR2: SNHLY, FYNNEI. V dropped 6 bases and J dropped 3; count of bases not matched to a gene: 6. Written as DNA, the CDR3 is TGTGCCAGCAGGGAACCGGGACTAGCGGGGGGCTACGAGCAGTACTTC. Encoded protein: CASREPGLAGGYEQYF.

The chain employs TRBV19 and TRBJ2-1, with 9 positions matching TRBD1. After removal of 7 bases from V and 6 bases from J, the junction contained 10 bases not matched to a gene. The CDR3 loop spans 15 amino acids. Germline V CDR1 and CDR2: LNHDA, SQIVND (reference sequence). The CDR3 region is CASITTGGGGNEQFF. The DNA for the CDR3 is TGTGCCAGTATCACGACAGGGGGAGGGGGCAATGAGCAGTTCTTC. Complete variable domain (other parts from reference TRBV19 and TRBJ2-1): DGGITQSPKYLFRKEGQNVTLSCEQNLNHDAMYWYRQDPGQGLRLIYYSQIVNDFQKGDIAEGYSVSREKKESFPLTVTSAQKNPTAFYLCASITTGGGGNEQFFGPGTRLTVL.

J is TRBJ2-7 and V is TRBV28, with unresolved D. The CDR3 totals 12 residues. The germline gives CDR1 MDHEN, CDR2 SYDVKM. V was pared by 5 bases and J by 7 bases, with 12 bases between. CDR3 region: CASSQEILEQYF. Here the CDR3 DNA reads TGTGCCAGCAGTCAGGAAATATTGGAGCAGTACTTC.

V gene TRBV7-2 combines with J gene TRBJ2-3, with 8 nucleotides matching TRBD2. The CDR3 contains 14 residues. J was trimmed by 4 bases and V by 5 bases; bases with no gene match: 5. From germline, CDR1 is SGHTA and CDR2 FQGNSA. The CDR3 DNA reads TGTGCCAGCAGCCCAGGACTAGCCGCAGATACGCAGTATTTT. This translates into CASSPGLAADTQYF.

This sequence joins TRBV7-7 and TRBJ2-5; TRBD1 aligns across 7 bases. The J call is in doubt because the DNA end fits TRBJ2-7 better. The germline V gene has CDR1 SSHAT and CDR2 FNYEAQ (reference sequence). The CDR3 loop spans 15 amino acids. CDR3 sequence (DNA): TGTGCCAGCAGCACACGAACAGGGGTCAACTACGAGCAGTACTTC. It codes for CASSTRTGVNYEQYF.

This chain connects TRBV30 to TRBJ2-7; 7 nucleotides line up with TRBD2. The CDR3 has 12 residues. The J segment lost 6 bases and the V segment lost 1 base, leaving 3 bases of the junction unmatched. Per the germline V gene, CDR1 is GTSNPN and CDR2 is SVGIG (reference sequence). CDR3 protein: CAWSDVAGEQYF. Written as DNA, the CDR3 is TGTGCCTGGAGTGATGTAGCGGGCGAGCAGTACTTC.

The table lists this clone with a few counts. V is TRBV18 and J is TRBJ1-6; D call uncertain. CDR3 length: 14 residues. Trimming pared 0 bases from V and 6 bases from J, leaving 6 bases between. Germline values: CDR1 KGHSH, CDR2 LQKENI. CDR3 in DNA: TGTGCCAGCTCACCACCGGGTTTTAATTCACCCCTCCACTTT. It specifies CASSPPGFNSPLHF.

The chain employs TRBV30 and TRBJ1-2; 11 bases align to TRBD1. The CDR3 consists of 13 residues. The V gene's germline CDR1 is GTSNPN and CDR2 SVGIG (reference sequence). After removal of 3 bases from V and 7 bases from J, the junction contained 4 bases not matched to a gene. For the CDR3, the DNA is TGTGCCTGGAGCCGGACAGGGGGCGGTGGCTACACCTTC. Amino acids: CAWSRTGGGGYTF.

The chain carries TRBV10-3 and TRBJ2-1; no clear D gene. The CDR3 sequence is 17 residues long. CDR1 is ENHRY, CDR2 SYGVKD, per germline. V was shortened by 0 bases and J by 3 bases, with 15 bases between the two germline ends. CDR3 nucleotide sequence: TGTGCCATCAGTGAGTCGATCCAGGCCACCAACTACAATGAGCAGTTCTTC. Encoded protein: CAISESIQATNYNEQFF.

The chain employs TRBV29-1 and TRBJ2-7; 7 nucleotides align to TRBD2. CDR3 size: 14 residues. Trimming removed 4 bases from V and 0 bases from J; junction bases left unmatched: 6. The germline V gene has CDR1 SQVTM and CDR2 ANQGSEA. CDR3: CSVVLASGSYEQYF. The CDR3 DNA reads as TGCAGCGTTGTGTTGGCTAGCGGCTCCTACGAGCAGTACTTC.

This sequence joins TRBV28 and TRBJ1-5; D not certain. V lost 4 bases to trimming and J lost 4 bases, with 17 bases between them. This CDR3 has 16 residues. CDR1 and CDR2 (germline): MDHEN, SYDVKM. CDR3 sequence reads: CASSSAAVGVNQPQHF. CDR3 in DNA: TGTGCCAGCAGTTCCGCGGCGGTTGGGGTGAATCAGCCCCAGCATTTT.

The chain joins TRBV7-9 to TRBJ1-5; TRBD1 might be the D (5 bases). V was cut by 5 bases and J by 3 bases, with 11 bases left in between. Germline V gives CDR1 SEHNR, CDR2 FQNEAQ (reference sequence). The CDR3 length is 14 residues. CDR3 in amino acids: CASSAGSNNQPQHF. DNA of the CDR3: TGTGCCAGCAGCGCAGGGTCGAACAATCAGCCCCAGCATTTT.

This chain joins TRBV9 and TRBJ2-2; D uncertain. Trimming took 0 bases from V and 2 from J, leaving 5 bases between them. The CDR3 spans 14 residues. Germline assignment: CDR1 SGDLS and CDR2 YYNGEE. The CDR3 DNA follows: TGTGCCAGCAGCGTAGTCAGTAACACCGGGGAGCTGTTTTTT. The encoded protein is CASSVVSNTGELFF. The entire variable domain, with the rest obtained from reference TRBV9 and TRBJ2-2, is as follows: DSGVTQTPKHLITATGQRVTLRCSPRSGDLSVYWYQQSLDQGLQFLIQYYNGEERAKGNILERFSAQQFPDLHSELNLSSLELGDSALYFCASSVVSNTGELFFGEGSRLTVL.

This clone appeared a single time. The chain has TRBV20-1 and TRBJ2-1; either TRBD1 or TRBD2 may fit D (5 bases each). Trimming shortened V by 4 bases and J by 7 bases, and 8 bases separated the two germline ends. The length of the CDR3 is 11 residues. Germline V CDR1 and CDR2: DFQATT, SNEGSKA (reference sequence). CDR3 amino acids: CSAMRGNEQFF. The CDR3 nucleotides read TGCAGTGCTATGAGGGGTAATGAGCAGTTCTTC.

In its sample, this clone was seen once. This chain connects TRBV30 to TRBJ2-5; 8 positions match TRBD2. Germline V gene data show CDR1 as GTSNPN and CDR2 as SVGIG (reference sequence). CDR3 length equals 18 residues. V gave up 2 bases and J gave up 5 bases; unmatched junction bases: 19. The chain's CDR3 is CAWSPAPGGPTGRETQYF. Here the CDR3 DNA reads TGTGCCTGGAGTCCGGCCCCGGGGGGGCCAACGGGTCGGGAGACCCAGTACTTC.

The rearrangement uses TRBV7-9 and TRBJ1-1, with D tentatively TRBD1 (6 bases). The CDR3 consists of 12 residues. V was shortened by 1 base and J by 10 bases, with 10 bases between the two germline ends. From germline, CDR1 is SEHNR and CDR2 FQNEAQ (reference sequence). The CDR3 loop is CASSLVQGLAFF. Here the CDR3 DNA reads TGTGCCAGCAGCTTAGTACAGGGCCTAGCTTTCTTT. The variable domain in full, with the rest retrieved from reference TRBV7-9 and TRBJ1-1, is DTGVSQNPRHKITKRGQNVTFRCDPISEHNRLYWYRQTLGQGPEFLTYFQNEAQLEKSRLLSDRFSAERPKGSFSTLEIQRTEQGDSAMYLCASSLVQGLAFFGQGTRLTVV.

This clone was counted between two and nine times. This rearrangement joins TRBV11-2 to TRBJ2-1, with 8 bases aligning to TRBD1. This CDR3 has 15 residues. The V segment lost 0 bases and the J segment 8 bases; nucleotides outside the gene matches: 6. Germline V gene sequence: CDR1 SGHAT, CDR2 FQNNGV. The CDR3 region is CASSLETGQGHEQFF. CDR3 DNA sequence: TGTGCCAGCAGCTTAGAAACTGGACAGGGACATGAGCAGTTCTTC. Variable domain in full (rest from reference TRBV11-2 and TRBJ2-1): EAGVAQSPRYKIIEKRQSVAFWCNPISGHATLYWYQQILGQGPKLLIQFQNNGVVDDSQLPKDRFSAERLKGVDSTLKIQPAKLEDSAVYLCASSLETGQGHEQFFGPGTRLTVL.

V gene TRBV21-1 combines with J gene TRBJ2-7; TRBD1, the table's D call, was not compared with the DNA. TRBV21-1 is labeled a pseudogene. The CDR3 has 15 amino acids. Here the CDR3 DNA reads TGTGCCAGCAGCAAAGGGGGAAATAGGGGGCTCGAGCAGTACTTC. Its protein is CASSKGGNRGLEQYF.

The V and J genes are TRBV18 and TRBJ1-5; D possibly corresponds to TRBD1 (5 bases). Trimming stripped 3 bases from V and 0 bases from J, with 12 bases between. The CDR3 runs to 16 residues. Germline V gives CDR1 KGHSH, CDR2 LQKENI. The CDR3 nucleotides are TGTGCCAGCTCACCTCCCCCGGGGGGTAGCAATCAGCCCCAGCATTTT. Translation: CASSPPPGGSNQPQHF.

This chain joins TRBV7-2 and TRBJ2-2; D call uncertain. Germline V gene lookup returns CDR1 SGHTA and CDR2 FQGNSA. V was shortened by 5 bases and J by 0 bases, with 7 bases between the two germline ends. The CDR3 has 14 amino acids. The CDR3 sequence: CASSPQANTGELFF. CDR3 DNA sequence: TGTGCCAGCAGCCCCCAAGCGAACACCGGGGAGCTGTTTTTT.

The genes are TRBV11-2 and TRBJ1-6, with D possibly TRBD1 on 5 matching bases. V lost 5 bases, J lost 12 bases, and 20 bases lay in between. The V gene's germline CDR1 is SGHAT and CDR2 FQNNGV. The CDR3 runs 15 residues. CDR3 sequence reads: CASSTAGGPFQPLHF. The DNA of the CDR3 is TGTGCCAGCAGCACAGCCGGGGGACCTTTCCAACCCCTCCACTTT. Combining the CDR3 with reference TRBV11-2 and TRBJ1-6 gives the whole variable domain EAGVAQSPRYKIIEKRQSVAFWCNPISGHATLYWYQQILGQGPKLLIQFQNNGVVDDSQLPKDRFSAERLKGVDSTLKIQPAKLEDSAVYLCASSTAGGPFQPLHFGNGTRLTVT.

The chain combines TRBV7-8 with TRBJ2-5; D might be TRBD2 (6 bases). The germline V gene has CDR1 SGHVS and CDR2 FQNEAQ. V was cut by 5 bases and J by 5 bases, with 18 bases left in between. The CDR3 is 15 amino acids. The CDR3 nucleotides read TGTGCCAGCAGCCCTCGTTGGAGGGGCAGGGAGACCCAGTACTTC. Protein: CASSPRWRGRETQYF.

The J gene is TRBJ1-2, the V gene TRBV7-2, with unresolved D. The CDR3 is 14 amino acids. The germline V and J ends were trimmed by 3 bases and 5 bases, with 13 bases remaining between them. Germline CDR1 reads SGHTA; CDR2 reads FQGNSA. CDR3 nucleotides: TGTGCCAGCAGCTTTGTGACGGAACCTTATGGCTACACCTTC. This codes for CASSFVTEPYGYTF.

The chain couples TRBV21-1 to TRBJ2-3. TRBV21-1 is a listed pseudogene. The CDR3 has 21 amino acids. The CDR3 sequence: CASSKCQSDLPTPTPTDTQYF. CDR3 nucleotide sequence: TGTGCCAGCAGCAAATGTCAGTCCGACCTTCCCACACCCACCCCTACAGATACGCAGTATTTT.